This T cell receptor (beta chain) was documented in a study of PD-L1 blockade in urothelial cancer. Profiling relied on immunoSEQ multiplex PCR, and the TCRdb table lists in-frame clones only, not all of them. This table holds over 100,000 clones, approximately 84% found once. V shed 4 bases, J shed 0 bases, and the junction held 6 bases outside the gene matches. The CDR3 has 17 residues. CDR1 and CDR2 (germline): MGHRA, YSYEKL. Time point specified: pretreatment peripheral blood. The source is a man in his fifties or sixties with urothelial cancer. Here the sequenced sample was PBMCs, taken around atezolizumab (anti-PD-L1) treatment. V is TRBV4-1 and J is TRBJ1-4, with 9 positions matching TRBD1. The CDR3 DNA reads TGCGCCAGCAGCCGCGGACAGGGGACCACAACTAATGAAAAACTGTTTTTT. Its protein product is CASSRGQGTTTNEKLFF.